A single sample gave rise to the 2 T cell receptor beta chains below, sequenced in a study of blood T cell repertoires in COVID-19. Clones were sequenced by immunoSEQ multiplex PCR, and TCRdb holds only the in-frame ones, with some missing. The sample lists fewer than 350,000 clones, around 87% seen once, with roughly 2.1% in the top ten. The sample taken for sequencing was peripheral blood. These TCRs come from a woman aged 25 to 39 who had recovered from COVID-19.

The chain is built from TRBV18 and TRBJ2-7; 8 bases line up with TRBD2. Germline-derived CDR1 and CDR2 are KGHSH and LQKENI. The V gene end was trimmed by 3 bases and the J gene end by 7 bases; junction bases not matched to a gene: 11. The CDR3 runs 15 residues. The CDR3 nucleotides read TGTGCCAGCTCACCTCTTGATGGACTAGCTGGGGAGCAGTACTTC. Its protein product is CASSPLDGLAGEQYF.

The chain recombines TRBV25-1 with TRBJ2-5, with TRBD2 as a possible D gene (6 bases). V lost 2 bases and J lost 0, with 13 bases in between. The germline CDR1 and CDR2 sequences are MGHDK and SYGVNS. The CDR3 contains 16 residues. The DNA for the CDR3 is TGTGCCAGCAGTGAAGGAGGGAAGGGCAACCAAGAGACCCAGTACTTC. As protein: CASSEGGKGNQETQYF.